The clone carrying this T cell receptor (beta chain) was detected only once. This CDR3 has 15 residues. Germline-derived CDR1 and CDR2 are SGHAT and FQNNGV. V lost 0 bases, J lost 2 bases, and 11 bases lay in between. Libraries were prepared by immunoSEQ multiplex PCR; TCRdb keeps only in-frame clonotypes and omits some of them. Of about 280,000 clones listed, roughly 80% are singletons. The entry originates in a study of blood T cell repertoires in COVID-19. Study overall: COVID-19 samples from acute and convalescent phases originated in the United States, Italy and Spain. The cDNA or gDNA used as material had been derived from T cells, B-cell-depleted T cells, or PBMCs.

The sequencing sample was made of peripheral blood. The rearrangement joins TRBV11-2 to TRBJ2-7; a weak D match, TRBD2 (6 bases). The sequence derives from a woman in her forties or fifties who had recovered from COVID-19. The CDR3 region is CASSLDSGPAYEQYF. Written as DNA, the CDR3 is TGTGCCAGCAGCTTAGATAGCGGACCCGCCTACGAGCAGTACTTC. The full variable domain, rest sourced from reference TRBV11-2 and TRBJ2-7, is EAGVAQSPRYKIIEKRQSVAFWCNPISGHATLYWYQQILGQGPKLLIQFQNNGVVDDSQLPKDRFSAERLKGVDSTLKIQPAKLEDSAVYLCASSLDSGPAYEQYFGPGTRLTVT.